This is a list of T cell receptor beta chains from one sample in a study of cytomegalovirus exposure and HLA in healthy donors. TCRdb's table, derived via immunoSEQ multiplex PCR, lists solely in-frame clones and lacks some. The table has about 220,000 clones, 76% seen once. Sequences were obtained from PBMCs. The receptors stem from a man aged 18-30 years in good health and CMV-seronegative. Each CDR3 is given with its conserved first and last residue. D genes are given only for firm matches. A clone size is listed for some rows: how often the clone was seen (once, few, many), or a class if it is expanded.

cdr3_aa	cdr3_nt	d_call	v_call	j_call	clone_size
CASSFPGQGSYEQYF	TGTGCCAGTAGTTTTCCGGGACAGGGTTCCTACGAGCAGTACTTC	TRBD1	TRBV19	TRBJ2-7	.
CASSLWTSVADTQYF	TGTGCCAGCAGTTTATGGACTAGCGTGGCAGATACGCAGTATTTT	TRBD2	TRBV28	TRBJ2-3	.
CASRRAGQGAFDYGYTF	TGTGCCAGCAGGAGAGCGGGACAGGGGGCATTTGACTATGGCTACACCTTC	TRBD1	TRBV5-4	TRBJ1-2	.
CASSPRTGPNEQFF	TGCGCCAGCAGTCCTAGGACAGGCCCCAATGAGCAGTTCTTC	TRBD1	TRBV5-1	TRBJ2-1	.
CASSLGPGGLDEQYF	TGCGCCAGCAGCTTGGGGCCAGGGGGCTTGGACGAGCAGTACTTC	TRBD1	TRBV5-1	TRBJ2-7	.
CASTPGGGSPEAFF	TGTGCCAGTACTCCAGGGGGCGGATCGCCTGAAGCTTTCTTT	TRBD1	TRBV2	TRBJ1-1	.
CASSPGTSGRLPHTQYF	TGTGCCAGCAGCCCTGGGACTAGCGGAAGACTCCCTCATACGCAGTATTTT	TRBD2	TRBV5-4	TRBJ2-3	.
CAWSGLAYETQYF	TGTGCCTGGAGTGGTCTAGCCTACGAGACCCAGTACTTC	.	TRBV30	TRBJ2-5	.
CASKGGSETQYF	TGTGCCAGCAAGGGAGGTTCGGAGACCCAGTACTTC	.	TRBV9	TRBJ2-5	once
CASSLPKGGVGYEQYF	TGTGCCAGCAGTTTACCAAAGGGGGGGGTGGGCTACGAGCAGTACTTC	.	TRBV28	TRBJ2-7	.
CASEPWTGGYEQYF	TGTGCCAGCGAACCCTGGACAGGGGGCTACGAGCAGTACTTC	TRBD1	TRBV7-2	TRBJ2-7	few
CASSTKGVAGGSNQPQHF	TGTGCCAGTAGTACCAAAGGTGTGGCAGGGGGTAGCAATCAGCCCCAGCATTTT	TRBD1	TRBV19	TRBJ1-5	.
CASSLGLQETQYF	TGTGCCAGCAGCTTAGGACTACAAGAGACCCAGTACTTC	.	TRBV7-2	TRBJ2-5	few
CASSSQGPEGTEAFF	TGTGCCAGCTCATCCCAGGGGCCTGAGGGCACTGAAGCTTTCTTT	.	TRBV18	TRBJ1-1	.
CASSQVAGVETQYF	TGCGCCAGCAGCCAAGTAGCGGGAGTAGAGACCCAGTACTTC	TRBD2	TRBV4-1	TRBJ2-5	.
CASSPGTPSRDTQYF	TGTGCCAGCAGCCCGGGGACTCCATCCAGAGATACGCAGTATTTT	.	TRBV7-6	TRBJ2-3	.
CASSPLGSMNEQYF	TGTGCCAGCAGTCCCCTGGGGAGTATGAACGAGCAGTACTTC	.	TRBV27	TRBJ2-7	.
CASSSRGTYEQYF	TGTGCCAGCAGCTCCCGGGGGACCTACGAGCAGTACTTC	.	TRBV7-2	TRBJ2-7	.
CASGLVAPNTGELFF	TGTGCCAGCGGTCTCGTGGCACCGAACACCGGGGAGCTGTTTTTT	.	TRBV7-9	TRBJ2-2	.
CAISESDGGYGYTF	TGTGCCATCAGTGAGTCGGACGGAGGATATGGCTACACCTTC	.	TRBV10-3	TRBJ1-2	.
CASRGRWGGYEQYF	TGTGCCAGCAGGGGACGTTGGGGAGGCTACGAGCAGTACTTC	.	TRBV6-1	TRBJ2-7	.
CASSLASGEQYF	TGCGCCAGCAGCTTGGCTTCGGGGGAGCAGTACTTC	.	TRBV5-1	TRBJ2-7	.